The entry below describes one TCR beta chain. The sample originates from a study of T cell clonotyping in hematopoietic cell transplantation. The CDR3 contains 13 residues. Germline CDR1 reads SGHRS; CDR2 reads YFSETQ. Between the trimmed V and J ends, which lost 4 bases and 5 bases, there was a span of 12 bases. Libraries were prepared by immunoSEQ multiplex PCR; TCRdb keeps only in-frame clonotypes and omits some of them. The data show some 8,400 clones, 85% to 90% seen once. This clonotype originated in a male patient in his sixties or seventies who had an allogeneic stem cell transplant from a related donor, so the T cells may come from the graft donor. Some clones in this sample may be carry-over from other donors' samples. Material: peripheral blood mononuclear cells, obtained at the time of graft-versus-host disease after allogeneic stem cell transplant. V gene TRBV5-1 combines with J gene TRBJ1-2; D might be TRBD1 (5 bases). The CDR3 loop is CASSVGTGYGYTF. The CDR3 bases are TGCGCCAGCAGCGTCGGGACCGGGTATGGCTACACCTTC.